This TCR beta chain was obtained from a study of blood T cells in healthy people across ages. The wider study: About one barcoded beta molecule was captured per two T cells (by template switching).

It was with a sample-barcoded 5' primer and a J-beta primer mix that a second PCR of roughly 6 to 12 cycles was run. Each TCR beta cDNA got a 12-nucleotide random molecular identifier. Sequencing yielded, for each sample, at least 3 million paired-end reads carrying CDR3. Via MiXCR, TCRdb re-called the 5' RACE reads, giving one row per CDR3 protein. The data contain some 710,000 distinct CDR3 sequences, about half of them singletons. CDR1 and CDR2 (germline): ENHRY, SYGVKD. The CDR3 contains 13 residues. With V trimmed by 6 bases and J by 8 bases, 3 bases remained unmatched. The sequence was collected from a man older than 75 in good health. The chain employs TRBV10-3 and TRBJ1-6, with TRBD1 identical over 8 bases. Sequenced: blood. The CDR3 here is CAISETGDSPLHF. As DNA, the CDR3 is TGTGCCATCAGCGAGACAGGGGATTCACCCCTCCACTTT.